This TCR beta chain was observed in a study of cytomegalovirus exposure and HLA in healthy donors. The PCR employed 60 Vbeta primers together with 13 Jbeta primers. The protocol was immunoSEQ multiplex PCR, while the TCRdb copy is restricted to in-frame clones and leaves out a portion. The sample records about 93,000 clones, around 78% being singletons. The receptor was isolated from a man aged 30-40 years in good health and CMV-seronegative. Input material: PBMCs.

The DNA of the CDR3 is TGTGCCAGCAGCTTAGAACGGACGGGGAATGAGCAGTTCTTC. Translation gives CASSLERTGNEQFF. The chain links TRBV7-3 to TRBJ2-1; tentative D call: TRBD2 (5 bases). The CDR3 contains 14 residues. V lost 2 bases and J 7 bases, leaving 12 bases between the germline ends. Per the germline V gene, CDR1 is SGHTA and CDR2 is FQGTGA.